This TCR beta chain derives from a study of blood T cell repertoires in COVID-19. Study overall: The analysed material was cDNA or gDNA that came from T cells, B-cell-depleted T cells, or PBMCs.

CDR1 is SGHKS, CDR2 YYEKEE, per germline (reference sequence). The CDR3 loop spans 19 amino acids. V dropped 0 bases and J dropped 4; count of bases not matched to a gene: 12. The assay was immunoSEQ multiplex PCR, and TCRdb's table has in-frame clones only and misses some. The data hold 300,000 to 400,000 clones, with 89% observed a single time. The chain couples TRBV5-5 to TRBJ2-5; 13 positions match TRBD2. Sequences were obtained from peripheral blood. This clonotype was obtained from a woman aged 25-40 years with COVID-19, enrolled during active disease. The CDR3 region is CASSLGPGLAGTYIETQYF. The DNA of the CDR3 is TGTGCCAGCAGCTTGGGGCCGGGACTAGCGGGAACTTACATAGAGACCCAGTACTTC.